This T cell receptor beta chain was profiled in a study of T-cell memory formation after mild COVID-19. CDR1 and CDR2 from the germline V gene are DFQATT and SNEGSKA (reference sequence). J lost 0 bases, V lost 1 base, and 3 bases had no gene match. This CDR3 has 15 residues. Constant-segment primers and 5'RACE yielded cDNA libraries for TCR alpha and TCR beta, each carrying sample barcodes and UMIs. One entry per CDR3 protein, called by TCRdb with MiXCR from the 5' RACE reads. The sample records 100,000 to 140,000 distinct CDR3 sequences, 13% to 15% being singletons. There are a few counts of this clonotype. Its antigen is not identified. General observations from the study: The appearance of some responding clones in pre-infection memory suggested that cross-reactive memory joined. Confirmation of SARS-CoV-2 specificity was lacking for second-wave clones peaking day 37. Clones which contracted sat mainly in CM and EM if CD4+, and in EMRA if CD8+.

The receptor's source is a man aged 18 to 29 who had mild COVID-19 (a few samples of this study predate the infection). Cell type and time point are not known. Sequencing was carried out using PBMCs or a T cell subset sorted from them (not recorded which). The gene calls are TRBV20-1 and TRBJ2-1; 7 nucleotides agree with TRBD1. This CDR3 is CSARVDRISYNEQFF. CDR3 DNA sequence: TGCAGTGCTAGAGTGGACAGGATCTCCTACAATGAGCAGTTCTTC.